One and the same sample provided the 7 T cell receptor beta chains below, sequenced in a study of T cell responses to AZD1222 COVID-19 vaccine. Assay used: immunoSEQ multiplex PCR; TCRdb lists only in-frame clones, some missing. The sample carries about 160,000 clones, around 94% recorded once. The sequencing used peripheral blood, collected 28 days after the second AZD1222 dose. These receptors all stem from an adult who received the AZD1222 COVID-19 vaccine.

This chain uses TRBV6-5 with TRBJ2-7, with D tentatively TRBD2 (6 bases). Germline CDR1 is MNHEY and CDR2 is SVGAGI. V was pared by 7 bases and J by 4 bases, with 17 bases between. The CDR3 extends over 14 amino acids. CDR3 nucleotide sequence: TGTGCCAGCAAATCACGTCGGGAGACTTACGAGCAGTACTTC. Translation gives CASKSRRETYEQYF.

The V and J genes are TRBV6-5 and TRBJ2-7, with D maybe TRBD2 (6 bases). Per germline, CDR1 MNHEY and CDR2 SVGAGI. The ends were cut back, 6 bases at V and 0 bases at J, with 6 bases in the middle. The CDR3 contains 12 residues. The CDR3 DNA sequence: TGTGCCAGCAGGGGACTCTCCTACGAGCAGTACTTC. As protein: CASRGLSYEQYF.

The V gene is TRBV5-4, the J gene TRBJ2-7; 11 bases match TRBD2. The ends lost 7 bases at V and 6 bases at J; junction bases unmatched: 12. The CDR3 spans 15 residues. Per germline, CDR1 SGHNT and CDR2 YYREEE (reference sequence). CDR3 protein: CASGPTSGSNAEQYF. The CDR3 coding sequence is TGTGCCAGCGGACCAACTAGCGGGAGTAATGCCGAGCAGTACTTC.

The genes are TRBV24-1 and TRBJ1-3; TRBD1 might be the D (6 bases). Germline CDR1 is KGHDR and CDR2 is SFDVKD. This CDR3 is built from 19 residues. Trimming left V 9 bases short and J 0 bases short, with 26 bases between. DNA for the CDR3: TGTGCCACCGCTCAATGGGGGGGCCCTTATTTAGCCTCTGGAAACACCATATATTTT. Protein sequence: CATAQWGGPYLASGNTIYF.

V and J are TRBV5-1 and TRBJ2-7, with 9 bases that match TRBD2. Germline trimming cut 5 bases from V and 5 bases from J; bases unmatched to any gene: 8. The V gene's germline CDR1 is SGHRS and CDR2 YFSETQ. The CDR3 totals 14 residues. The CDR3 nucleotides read TGCGCCAGCAGTAGCGGGGGCCCACGGAACGAGCAGTACTTC. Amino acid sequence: CASSSGGPRNEQYF.

CDR3 protein: CATSDGGPSYEQYF. For the CDR3, the DNA is TGCGCCACCTCTGACGGGGGGCCCTCCTACGAGCAGTACTTC. The chain is built from TRBV5-1 and TRBJ2-7; a weak D match, TRBD2 (7 bases). CDR3 length: 14 residues. V gave up 9 bases and J gave up 0 bases, with 16 bases separating them. Germline CDR1 reads SGHRS; CDR2 reads YFSETQ.

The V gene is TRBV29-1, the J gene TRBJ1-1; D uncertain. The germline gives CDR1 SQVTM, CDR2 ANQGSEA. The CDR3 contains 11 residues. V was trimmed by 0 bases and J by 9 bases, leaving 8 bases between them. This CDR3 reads CSVEDGTQAFF. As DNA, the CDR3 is TGCAGCGTTGAAGACGGAACGCAAGCTTTCTTT. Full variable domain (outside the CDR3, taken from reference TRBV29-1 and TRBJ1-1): SAVISQKPSRDICQRGTSLTIQCQVDSQVTMMFWYRQQPGQSLTLIATANQGSEATYESGFVIDKFPISRPNLTFSTLTVSNMSPEDSSIYLCSVEDGTQAFFGQGTRLTVV.